The clone carrying this T cell receptor (beta chain) was recorded many times. The antigen remains unidentified. These data belong to a study of identical twins. Findings and caveats of the study: Alpha sequences out of frame and shared by twins had excess low generation probability. Memory repertoires showed no such pattern, whereas abundant cord blood beta clonotypes carried fewer insertions.

Template switching added a universal primer binding site, and final cDNA carried unique molecular identifiers. TCRdb reanalysed the 5' RACE reads using MiXCR and keeps one entry per CDR3 protein. This sample has about 700,000 distinct CDR3 sequences; roughly 6% occur once, and the top ten carry roughly 1.6%. This CDR3 has 14 residues. V was clipped by 3 bases and J by 8 bases; unmatched bases: 4. The TCR was taken from a man younger than 35 in good health. The V and J genes are TRBV12-3 or TRBV12-4 and TRBJ2-1, with 10 bases aligning to TRBD2. The sequencing input was naive T cells sorted from blood. The CDR3 nucleotides read TGTGCCAGCAGTTTGACTAGCGGGCGGGATGAGCAGTTCTTC. This translates into CASSLTSGRDEQFF.